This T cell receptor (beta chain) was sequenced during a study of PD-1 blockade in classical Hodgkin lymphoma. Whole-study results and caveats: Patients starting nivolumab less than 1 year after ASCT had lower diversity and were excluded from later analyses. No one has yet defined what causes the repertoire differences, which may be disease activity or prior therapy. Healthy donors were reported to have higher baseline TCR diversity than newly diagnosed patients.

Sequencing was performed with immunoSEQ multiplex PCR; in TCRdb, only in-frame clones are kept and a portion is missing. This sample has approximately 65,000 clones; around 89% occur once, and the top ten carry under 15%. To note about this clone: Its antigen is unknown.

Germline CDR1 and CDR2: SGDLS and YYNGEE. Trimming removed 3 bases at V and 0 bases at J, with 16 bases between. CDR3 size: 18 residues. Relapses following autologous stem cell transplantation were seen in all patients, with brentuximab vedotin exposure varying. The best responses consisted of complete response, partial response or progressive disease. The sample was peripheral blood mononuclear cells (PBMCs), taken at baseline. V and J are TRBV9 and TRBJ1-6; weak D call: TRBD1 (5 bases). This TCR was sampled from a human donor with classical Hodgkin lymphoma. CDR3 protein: CASSGGGGKGSYNSPLHF. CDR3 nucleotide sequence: TGTGCCAGCAGCGGCGGGGGGGGAAAGGGCTCCTATAATTCACCCCTCCACTTT.